This T cell receptor beta chain was recovered during a study of T and B cells in COVID-19 patients. Blood genomic DNA input for TRB amplification was about 220-500 ng. CDR1 LGHNA and CDR2 YNFKEQ come from the germline V gene. This CDR3 has 14 residues. Deletions cut 0 bases from V and 8 bases from J, with 13 bases between. Study-level results: The recovered cohort had under 3,000 exclusive TCR clusters, including 31 low generation probability clusters.

A remark on this clonotype: Its antigen is currently unknown.

BIOMED2 TRB-A/B primer pools were used in multiplex TRB PCR. In TCRdb, the multiplex PCR reads were re-called with MiXCR into one record per CDR3 protein. Of around 9,000 distinct CDR3 sequences in the sample, 31% are singletons; the top ten hold 20% to 25%. This receptor was taken from a human donor who had recovered from COVID-19. Sequenced sample: blood. The V gene is TRBV4-2, the J gene TRBJ1-2, with a possible D match to TRBD1 (5 bases). CDR3 amino acids: CASSQDWGRRGYTF. Here the CDR3 DNA reads TGTGCCAGCAGCCAAGATTGGGGCAGGCGGGGCTACACCTTC.